Listed here are 2 T cell receptor beta chains from one sample, sequenced in a study of T cells in Graves' hyperthyroidism and ophthalmopathy. Amplification yielded TCR beta CDR3 regions, with RNA transcripts as the source. Researchers ran a first-round RT-PCR on the TCR CDR3 using the HTBI primer set. TCRdb redid the calling of the multiplex PCR reads with MiXCR, one entry per CDR3 protein. Among roughly 500,000 distinct CDR3 sequences listed, approximately 15% were seen once. Sequencing was done on a sample of blood. The source is a woman in her 30s with Graves' hyperthyroidism that later progressed to Graves' ophthalmopathy.

This clonotype was seen more than once but under ten times. The gene calls are TRBV7-3 and TRBJ2-2; no clear D gene. V shed 0 bases and J shed 1 base, with 6 bases lying between them. The CDR3 is 15 residues long. The V gene's germline CDR1 is SGHTA and CDR2 FQGTGA. The CDR3 sequence: CASSLTRMNTGELFF. In DNA, the CDR3 is TGTGCCAGCAGCTTAACAAGGATGAACACCGGGGAGCTGTTTTTT.

This clonotype was recorded many times. The V call is TRBV19, the J call TRBJ1-1; TRBD1 matches 8 bases. Germline V gene data show CDR1 as LNHDA and CDR2 as SQIVND (reference sequence). V trimming: 4 bases; J trimming: 0 bases; junction bases outside the gene matches: 4. The CDR3 spans 15 residues. CDR3 loop: CASSTSGGLNTEAFF. The CDR3 DNA sequence: TGTGCCAGTAGTACGTCAGGGGGCCTGAACACTGAAGCTTTCTTT. Full variable domain (outside the CDR3, taken from reference TRBV19 and TRBJ1-1): DGGITQSPKYLFRKEGQNVTLSCEQNLNHDAMYWYRQDPGQGLRLIYYSQIVNDFQKGDIAEGYSVSREKKESFPLTVTSAQKNPTAFYLCASSTSGGLNTEAFFGQGTRLTVV.